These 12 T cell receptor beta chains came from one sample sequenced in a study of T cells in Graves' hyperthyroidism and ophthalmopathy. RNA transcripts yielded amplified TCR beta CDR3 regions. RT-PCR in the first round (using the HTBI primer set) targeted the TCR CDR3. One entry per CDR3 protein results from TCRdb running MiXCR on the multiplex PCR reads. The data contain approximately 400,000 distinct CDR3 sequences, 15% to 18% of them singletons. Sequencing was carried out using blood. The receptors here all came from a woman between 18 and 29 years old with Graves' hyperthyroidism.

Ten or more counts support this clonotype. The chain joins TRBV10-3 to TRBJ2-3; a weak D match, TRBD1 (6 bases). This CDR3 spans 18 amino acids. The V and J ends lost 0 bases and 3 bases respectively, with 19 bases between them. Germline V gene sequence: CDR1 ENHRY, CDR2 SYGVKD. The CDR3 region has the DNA TGTGCCATCAGTGAGTCGCGGACAGCCCGGTTCGGGACAGATACGCAGTATTTT. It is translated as CAISESRTARFGTDTQYF.

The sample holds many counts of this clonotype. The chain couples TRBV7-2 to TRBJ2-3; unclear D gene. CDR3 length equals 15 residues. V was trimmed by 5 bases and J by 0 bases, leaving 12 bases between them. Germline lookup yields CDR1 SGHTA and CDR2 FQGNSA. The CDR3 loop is CASSLRPRSTDTQYF. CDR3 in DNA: TGTGCCAGCAGCCTACGACCCAGAAGCACAGATACGCAGTATTTT.

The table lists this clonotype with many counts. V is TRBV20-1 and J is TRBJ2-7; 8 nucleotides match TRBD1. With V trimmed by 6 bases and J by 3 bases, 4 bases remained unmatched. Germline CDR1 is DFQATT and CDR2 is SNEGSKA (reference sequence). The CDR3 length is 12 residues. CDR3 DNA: TGCAGTGCGGAACAGGGGGGCTACGAGCAGTACTTC. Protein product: CSAEQGGYEQYF.

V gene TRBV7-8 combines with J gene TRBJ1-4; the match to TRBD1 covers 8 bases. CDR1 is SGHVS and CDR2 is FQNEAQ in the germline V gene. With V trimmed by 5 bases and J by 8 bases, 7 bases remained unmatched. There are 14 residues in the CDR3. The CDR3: CASSHGQGGEKLFF. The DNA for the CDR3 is TGTGCCAGCAGCCATGGACAGGGCGGGGAAAAACTGTTTTTT. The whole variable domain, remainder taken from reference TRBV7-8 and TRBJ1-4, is GAGVSQSPRYKVAKRGQDVALRCDPISGHVSLFWYQQALGQGPEFLTYFQNEAQLDKSGLPSDRFFAERPEGSVSTLKIQRTQQEDSAVYLCASSHGQGGEKLFFGSGTQLSVL.

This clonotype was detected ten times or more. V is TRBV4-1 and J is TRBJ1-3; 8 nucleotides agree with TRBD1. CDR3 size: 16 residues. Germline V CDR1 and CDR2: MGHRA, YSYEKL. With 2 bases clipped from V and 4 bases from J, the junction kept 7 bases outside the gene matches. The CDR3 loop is CASSQWGRGRGNTIYF. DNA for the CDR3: TGCGCCAGCAGCCAATGGGGCAGGGGGCGCGGAAACACCATATATTTT.

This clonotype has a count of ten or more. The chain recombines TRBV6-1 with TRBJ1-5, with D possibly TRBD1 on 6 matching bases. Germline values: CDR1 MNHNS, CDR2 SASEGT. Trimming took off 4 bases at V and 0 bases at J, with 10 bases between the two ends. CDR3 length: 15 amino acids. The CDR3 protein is CASSVDRNSNQPQHF. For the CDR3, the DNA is TGTGCCAGCAGTGTGGACAGAAATAGCAATCAGCCCCAGCATTTT.

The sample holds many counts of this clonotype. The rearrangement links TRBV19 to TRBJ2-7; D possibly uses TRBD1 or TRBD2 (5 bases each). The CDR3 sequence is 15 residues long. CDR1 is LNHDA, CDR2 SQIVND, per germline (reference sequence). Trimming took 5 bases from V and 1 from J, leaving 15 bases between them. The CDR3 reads CASSGIGTDSYEQYF. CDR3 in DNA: TGTGCCAGTAGTGGGATCGGGACGGATTCCTACGAGCAGTACTTC.

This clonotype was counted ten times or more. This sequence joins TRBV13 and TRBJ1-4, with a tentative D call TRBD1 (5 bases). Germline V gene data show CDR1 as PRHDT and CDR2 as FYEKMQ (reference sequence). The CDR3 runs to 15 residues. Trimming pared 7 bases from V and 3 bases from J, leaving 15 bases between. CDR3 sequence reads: CASTTLRGSNEKLFF. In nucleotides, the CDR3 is TGTGCCAGCACGACTCTCCGGGGGTCTAATGAAAAACTGTTTTTT.

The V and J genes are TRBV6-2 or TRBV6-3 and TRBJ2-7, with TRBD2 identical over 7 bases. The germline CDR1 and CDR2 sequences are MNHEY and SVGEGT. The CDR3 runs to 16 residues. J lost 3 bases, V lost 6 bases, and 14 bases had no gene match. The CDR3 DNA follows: TGTGCCAGCAGCAACCCGACGAGCGGGGCGATCTACGAGCAGTACTTC. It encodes CASSNPTSGAIYEQYF.

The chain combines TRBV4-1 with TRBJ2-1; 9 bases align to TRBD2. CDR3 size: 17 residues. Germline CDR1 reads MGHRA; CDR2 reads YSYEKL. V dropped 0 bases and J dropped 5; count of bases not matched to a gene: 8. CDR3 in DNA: TGCGCCAGCAGCCAAGATCAGTCGCGGGGGGGACACAATGAGCAGTTCTTC. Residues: CASSQDQSRGGHNEQFF.

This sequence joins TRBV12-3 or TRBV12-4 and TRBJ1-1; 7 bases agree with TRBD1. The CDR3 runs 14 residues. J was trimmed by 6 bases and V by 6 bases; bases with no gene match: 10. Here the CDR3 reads CASSPDRVWAEAFF. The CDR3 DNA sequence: TGTGCCAGCAGCCCCGACAGGGTGTGGGCTGAAGCTTTCTTT.

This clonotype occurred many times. The DNA for the CDR3 is TGTGCCAGCAGCACAATCGGACTAGCATTTTTTAATGAGCAGTTCTTC. This gives the protein CASSTIGLAFFNEQFF. The chain recombines TRBV28 with TRBJ2-1, with 8 positions matching TRBD2. Germline V gene data show CDR1 as MDHEN and CDR2 as SYDVKM. This CDR3 has 16 residues. V was pared by 6 bases and J by 7 bases, with 14 bases of the junction left unmatched. Drawing the rest from reference TRBV28 and TRBJ2-1, the complete variable domain is DVKVTQSSRYLVKRTGEKVFLECVQDMDHENMFWYRQDPGLGLRLIYFSYDVKMKEKGDIPEGYSVSREKKERFSLILESASTNQTSMYLCASSTIGLAFFNEQFFGPGTRLTVL.